The 23 T cell receptor beta chains below all came from one sample that was sequenced in a study of identifying expanded T cells in peripheral blood. Clones were sequenced by immunoSEQ multiplex PCR, and TCRdb holds only the in-frame ones, with some missing. The sample contains tens of thousands of clones, under 85% of which appear only once. The specimen sequenced was blood. These receptors were collected from a person between 18 and 70 years old in good health.

The J gene is TRBJ1-6, the V gene TRBV2; 11 positions match TRBD1. V lost 9 bases, J lost 9 bases, and 19 bases stayed unmatched. The germline gives CDR1 SNHLY, CDR2 FYNNEI. CDR3 length: 18 amino acids. The CDR3 region has the DNA TGTGCCAGAAAGGGTCGTAGTGGGACAGGGGGTATCAGTTCACCCCTCCACTTT. Translating it yields CARKGRSGTGGISSPLHF.

This chain uses TRBV7-2 with TRBJ2-1; D remains unclear. Trimming stripped 5 bases from V and 9 bases from J, with 14 bases between. The CDR3 consists of 13 residues. Germline V gives CDR1 SGHTA, CDR2 FQGNSA. In nucleotides, the CDR3 is TGTGCCAGCAGCCCAAGGCAGAGAGGTGAGCAGTTCTTC. Amino acids: CASSPRQRGEQFF.

The V and J genes are TRBV2 and TRBJ1-1; no clear D. CDR1 SNHLY and CDR2 FYNNEI come from the germline V gene. V lost 2 bases and J lost 1, with 8 bases in between. CDR3 size: 14 residues. For the CDR3, the DNA is TGTGCCAGCAGTGAAAGGGTACCGAACACTGAAGCTTTCTTT. Residues: CASSERVPNTEAFF.

This clone was seen only a few times. This rearrangement joins TRBV13 to TRBJ1-2; 12 nucleotides align to TRBD1. Germline trimming cut 7 bases from V and 7 bases from J; bases unmatched to any gene: 10. CDR1 and CDR2 (germline): PRHDT, FYEKMQ (reference sequence). The CDR3 loop spans 15 amino acids. The CDR3 DNA is TGTGCCAGCAACTATCGGGGACAGGGGGCTGGTGGCTACACCTTC. Its protein product is CASNYRGQGAGGYTF.

The V and J genes are TRBV19 and TRBJ1-3; no definite D call. This CDR3 region has 13 residues. V dropped 7 bases and J dropped 0 bases, with 7 bases sitting between them. Germline V gene data show CDR1 as LNHDA and CDR2 as SQIVND (reference sequence). The CDR3 region is CASKASSGNTIYF. The CDR3 DNA reads TGTGCCAGTAAAGCGAGCTCTGGAAACACCATATATTTT.

V is TRBV11-3 and J is TRBJ2-7; possibly TRBD2 for D (5 bases). With 0 bases removed from V and 2 bases from J, the gap between germline ends came to 14 bases. Germline CDR1 SGHNT, CDR2 YENEEA. The CDR3 is made up of 16 amino acids. DNA of the CDR3: TGTGCCAGCAGCTTAGATGAGGGTAGGGCCGCCTACGAGCAGTACTTC. Amino acids: CASSLDEGRAAYEQYF. The full variable domain, its missing parts supplied by reference TRBV11-3 and TRBJ2-7, is EAGVVQSPRYKIIEKKQPVAFWCNPISGHNTLYWYLQNLGQGPELLIRYENEEAVDDSQLPKDRFSAERLKGVDSTLKIQPAELGDSAVYLCASSLDEGRAAYEQYFGPGTRLTVT.

This clone was detected once. The chain joins TRBV6-6 to TRBJ1-1; no clear D. This CDR3 has 14 amino acids. The germline V gene encodes CDR1 MNHNY and CDR2 SVGAGI (reference sequence). Trimming removed 0 bases from V and 1 base from J, with 6 bases in between. The CDR3 spells CASSYSAENTEAFF. The CDR3, as DNA: TGTGCCAGCAGTTACTCCGCGGAGAACACTGAAGCTTTCTTT.

This sequence joins TRBV21-1 and TRBJ1-1; TRBD1, the table's D call, lacks a check against the DNA. TRBV21-1 is classified as a pseudogene. The CDR3 extends over 17 amino acids. The DNA of the CDR3 is TGTGCCAGCAGCTCACACCCGACAGGGGACACGAACACTGAAGCTTTCTTT. It encodes CASSSHPTGDTNTEAFF.

This clone is a singleton in its sample. This chain joins TRBV6-6 and TRBJ2-5; 9 nucleotides align to TRBD2. Germline lookup yields CDR1 MNHNY and CDR2 SVGAGI (reference sequence). V trimming: 5 bases; J trimming: 0 bases; junction bases outside the gene matches: 4. The CDR3 covers 15 residues. The CDR3 coding sequence is TGTGCCAGCAGTCTACTAGCGGGCAACCAAGAGACCCAGTACTTC. As protein: CASSLLAGNQETQYF.

The chain has TRBV30 and TRBJ1-5, with D uncertain. V lost 2 bases, J lost 0 bases, and 8 bases lay in between. The germline V gene has CDR1 GTSNPN and CDR2 SVGIG (reference sequence). The CDR3 contains 14 residues. The CDR3 DNA is TGTGCCTGGAGTCTCGACTATAGCAATCAGCCCCAGCATTTT. It is translated as CAWSLDYSNQPQHF. Combining the CDR3 with reference TRBV30 and TRBJ1-5 gives the whole variable domain SQTIHQWPATLVQPVGSPLSLECTVEGTSNPNLYWYRQAAGRGLQLLFYSVGIGQISSEVPQNLSASRPQDRQFILSSKKLLLSDSGFYLCAWSLDYSNQPQHFGDGTRLSIL.

V is TRBV7-3 and J is TRBJ1-5; D ambiguous. CDR3 size: 12 residues. Germline CDR1 reads SGHTA; CDR2 reads FQGTGA. V was clipped by 1 base and J by 6 bases, with 4 bases between them. The CDR3 DNA follows: TGTGCCAGCAGCTTAATAGTTCAGCCCCAGCATTTT. It specifies CASSLIVQPQHF.

The chain uses TRBV27 and TRBJ2-2, with no clear D. Between the trimmed V and J ends, which lost 2 bases and 5 bases, there was a span of 9 bases. Germline-derived CDR1 and CDR2 are MNHEY and SMNVEV (reference sequence). The CDR3 contains 14 residues. The CDR3 region has the DNA TGTGCCAGCAGTTTAAGCTCAGCAACCGGGGAGCTGTTTTTT. It is translated as CASSLSSATGELFF.

This clone was counted many times. V gene TRBV19 combines with J gene TRBJ1-2; D gene unclear. Germline V lookup: CDR1 LNHDA, CDR2 SQIVND (reference sequence). Between the trimmed V and J ends, which lost 6 bases and 4 bases, there was a span of 18 bases. The CDR3 has 15 residues. DNA of the CDR3: TGTGCCAGTAGGGGTGAGAGACGGGCCTCCTATGGCTACACCTTC. It is translated as CASRGERRASYGYTF.

The V and J genes are TRBV7-9 and TRBJ1-2, with D perhaps TRBD1 (5 bases). This CDR3 has 14 amino acids. Trimming pared 5 bases from V and 7 bases from J, leaving 17 bases between. Germline CDR1 reads SEHNR; CDR2 reads FQNEAQ (reference sequence). CDR3: CASSPTAIQGGYTF. The CDR3 nucleotides read TGTGCCAGCAGCCCAACGGCAATTCAGGGTGGCTACACCTTC.

Notes on this clone: This same CDR3 is encoded by further DNA sequences in the sample. This chain joins TRBV9 and TRBJ2-7; 9 positions agree with TRBD1. The CDR3 sequence is 13 residues long. Germline values: CDR1 SGDLS, CDR2 YYNGEE. V lost 3 bases, J lost 2 bases, and 0 bases stayed unmatched. The CDR3 DNA is TGTGCCAGCAGCGGACAGGGGGCCTACGAGCAGTACTTC. This sequence encodes CASSGQGAYEQYF. The entire variable domain, with the rest obtained from reference TRBV9 and TRBJ2-7, is as follows: DSGVTQTPKHLITATGQRVTLRCSPRSGDLSVYWYQQSLDQGLQFLIQYYNGEERAKGNILERFSAQQFPDLHSELNLSSLELGDSALYFCASSGQGAYEQYFGPGTRLTVT.

The CDR3 here is CASSLAGGKNIQYF. The DNA of the CDR3 is TGTGCCAGCAGCTTGGCAGGGGGCAAAAACATTCAGTACTTC. The rearrangement uses TRBV5-5 and TRBJ2-4; 7 bases fit TRBD1. The J segment lost 3 bases and the V segment lost 0 bases, leaving 0 bases of the junction unmatched. Germline lookup yields CDR1 SGHKS and CDR2 YYEKEE (reference sequence). The CDR3 has 14 residues.

This sequence joins TRBV29-1 and TRBJ1-4; no reliable D call. The V end was cut by 7 bases, the J end by 6 bases, with 15 bases between. This CDR3 has 13 amino acids. The germline gives CDR1 SQVTM, CDR2 ANQGSEA. The CDR3 region is CSAGRSADEKLFF. CDR3 DNA: TGCAGCGCCGGAAGGTCCGCGGATGAAAAACTGTTTTTT.

The chain combines TRBV15 with TRBJ1-2, with 7 bases lining up with TRBD1. The CDR3 is made up of 16 amino acids. The trim removed 0 bases at V and 7 bases at J, leaving 11 bases unmatched. CDR1 is LNHNV and CDR2 is YYDKDF in the germline V gene (reference sequence). CDR3 amino acids: CATSRDRGAGGSGYTF. Here the CDR3 DNA reads TGTGCCACCAGCAGAGATCGTGGGGCAGGGGGAAGTGGCTACACCTTC. Together with reference TRBV15 and TRBJ1-2, the CDR3 gives the full variable domain: DAMVIQNPRYQVTQFGKPVTLSCSQTLNHNVMYWYQQKSSQAPKLLFHYYDKDFNNEADTPDNFQSRRPNTSFCFLDIRSPGLGDTAMYLCATSRDRGAGGSGYTFGSGTRLTVV.

The gene calls are TRBV30 and TRBJ2-3; D is ambiguous. The CDR3 is 10 residues long. Germline V gives CDR1 GTSNPN, CDR2 SVGIG (reference sequence). Trimming stripped 2 bases from V and 6 bases from J, with 3 bases between. The CDR3 spells CAWSKDTQYF. CDR3 sequence (DNA): TGTGCCTGGAGTAAGGATACGCAGTATTTT.

The chain recombines TRBV6-1 with TRBJ2-1, with 10 bases aligning to TRBD2. Germline values: CDR1 MNHNS, CDR2 SASEGT. Unmatched junction bases numbered 8, after V lost 4 bases and J lost 8 bases. The CDR3 is 15 amino acids. CDR3 residues: CASSGRSGGADEQFF. The CDR3 region has the DNA TGTGCCAGCAGTGGTCGGAGCGGGGGGGCTGATGAGCAGTTCTTC.

This chain connects TRBV2 to TRBJ2-7, with 9 bases that match TRBD2. The germline gives CDR1 SNHLY, CDR2 FYNNEI. J lost 5 bases, V lost 7 bases, and 9 bases had no gene match. This CDR3 comprises 14 residues. The CDR3 here is CASTPGLARNEQYF. In DNA form, the CDR3 reads TGTGCCAGCACCCCGGGACTAGCCAGAAACGAGCAGTACTTC. The variable domain in full, with the rest retrieved from reference TRBV2 and TRBJ2-7, is EPEVTQTPSHQVTQMGQEVILRCVPISNHLYFYWYRQILGQKVEFLVSFYNNEISEKSEIFDDQFSVERPDGSNFTLKIRSTKLEDSAMYFCASTPGLARNEQYFGPGTRLTVT.

The rearrangement links TRBV5-5 to TRBJ1-5; possible D gene TRBD1, 6 bases. Germline CDR1 reads SGHKS; CDR2 reads YYEKEE (reference sequence). The CDR3 spans 15 residues. Trimming shortened V by 4 bases and J by 4 bases, and 15 bases separated the two germline ends. The CDR3 spells CASSLEQGGNQPQHF. CDR3 in DNA: TGTGCCAGCAGCCTCGAACAGGGCGGGAATCAGCCCCAGCATTTT.

This clone was recorded only once. The chain combines TRBV25-1 with TRBJ2-2; TRBD1 matches 7 bases. V gave up 4 bases and J gave up 8 bases; unmatched junction bases: 16. The CDR3 is 17 amino acids. Germline V lookup: CDR1 MGHDK, CDR2 SYGVNS. CDR3 residues: CASSVHRGDDRTGELFF. CDR3 nucleotides: TGTGCCAGCAGTGTGCACAGGGGAGACGATAGAACTGGGGAGCTGTTTTTT.